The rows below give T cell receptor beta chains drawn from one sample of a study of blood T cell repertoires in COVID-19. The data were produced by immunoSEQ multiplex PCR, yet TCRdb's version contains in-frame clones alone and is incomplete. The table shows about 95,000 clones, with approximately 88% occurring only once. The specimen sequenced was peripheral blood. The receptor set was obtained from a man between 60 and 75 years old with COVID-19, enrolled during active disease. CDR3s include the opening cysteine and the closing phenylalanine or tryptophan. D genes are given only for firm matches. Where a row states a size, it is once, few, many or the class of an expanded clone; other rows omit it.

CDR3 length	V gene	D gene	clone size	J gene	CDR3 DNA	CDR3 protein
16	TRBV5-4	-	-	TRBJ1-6	TGTGCCAGCAGCTTGAGCCGAGGGACCTATAATTCACCCCTCCACTTT	CASSLSRGTYNSPLHF
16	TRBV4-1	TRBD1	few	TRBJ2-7	TGCGCCAGCAGCCAGCCGGGACAGTTAACCGCCTACGAGCAGTACTTC	CASSQPGQLTAYEQYF
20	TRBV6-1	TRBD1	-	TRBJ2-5	TGTGCCAGCAGTGAAGCGAAAAAAGGTTGGGGGACAGGGGCCGAAGAGACCCAGTACTTC	CASSEAKKGWGTGAEETQYF
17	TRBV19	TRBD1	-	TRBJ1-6	TGTGCCAGTAGTCCCGGGCGACAGGGAAGAAGGCGGTCACCCCTCCACTTT	CASSPGRQGRRRSPLHF
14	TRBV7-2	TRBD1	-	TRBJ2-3	TGTGCCAGCAGCTCGACAGGGGGCCCAGATACGCAGTATTTT	CASSSTGGPDTQYF
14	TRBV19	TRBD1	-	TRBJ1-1	TGTGCCAGTAGTAAACGGGACAGGGACACTGAAGCTTTCTTT	CASSKRDRDTEAFF
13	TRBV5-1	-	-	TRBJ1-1	TGCGCCAGAACCGGGGTGAGGAACACTGAAGCTTTCTTT	CARTGVRNTEAFF
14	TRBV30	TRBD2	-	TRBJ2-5	TGTGCCTGGACGCGGACTAGCGGAATGTGGACCCAGTACTTC	CAWTRTSGMWTQYF
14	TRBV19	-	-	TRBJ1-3	TGTGCCAGTAGTAGCGGACTCAATGGAAACACCATATATTTT	CASSSGLNGNTIYF
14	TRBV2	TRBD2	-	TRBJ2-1	TGTGCCAGCAGCGACGGACTAGGCGGCGCTGAGCAGTTCTTC	CASSDGLGGAEQFF
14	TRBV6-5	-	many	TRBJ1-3	TGTGCCAGTACGGACAGAGTCATTGGAAACACCATATATTTT	CASTDRVIGNTIYF
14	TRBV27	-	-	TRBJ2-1	TGTGCCACGGGGCGGGATTCCCTCGCCAATGAGCAGTTCTTC	CATGRDSLANEQFF
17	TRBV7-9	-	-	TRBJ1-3	TGTGCCAGCAGCCCCGGCAGGAAGATCCGCTCTGGAAACACCATATATTTT	CASSPGRKIRSGNTIYF
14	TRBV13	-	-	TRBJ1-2	TGTGCCAGCAGCTTGGCAGGTATATTCGACGGCTACACCTTC	CASSLAGIFDGYTF
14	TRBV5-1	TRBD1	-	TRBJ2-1	TGCGCCAGCAGCCAGGGGACAGGGTGGAATGAGCAGTTCTTC	CASSQGTGWNEQFF
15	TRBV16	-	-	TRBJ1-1	TGTGCCAGCAGCCAATTCGCAGGGCGGAACACTGAAGCTTTCTTT	CASSQFAGRNTEAFF
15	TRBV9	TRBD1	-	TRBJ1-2	TGTGCCAGCAGCGAGGGACAGGGGGCCTTCTATGGCTACACCTTC	CASSEGQGAFYGYTF
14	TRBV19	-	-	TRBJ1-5	TGTGCCAGTAAGGCACTAGATAGCAATCAGCCCCAGCATTTT	CASKALDSNQPQHF
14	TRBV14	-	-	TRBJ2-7	TGTGCCAGCAGCCCTGGGACATTTGGATACGAGCAGTACTTC	CASSPGTFGYEQYF
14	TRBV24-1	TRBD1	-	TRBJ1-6	TGTGCCACCAGCCAAGGACAGGATAATTCACCCCTCCACTTT	CATSQGQDNSPLHF
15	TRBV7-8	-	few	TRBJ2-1	TGTGCCAGCAGCATAGACAGGCAATCGGCCAATGAGCAGTTCTTC	CASSIDRQSANEQFF
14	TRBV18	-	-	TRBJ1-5	TGTGCCAGCTCAGACCAGGGAAGCAATCAGCCCCAGCATTTT	CASSDQGSNQPQHF
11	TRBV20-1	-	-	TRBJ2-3	TGCAGTGCACGGGACAAAGATACGCAGTATTTT	CSARDKDTQYF
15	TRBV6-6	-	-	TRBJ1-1	TGTGCCAGCAGTTACGCCCATGCGGGGAACACTGAAGCTTTCTTT	CASSYAHAGNTEAFF
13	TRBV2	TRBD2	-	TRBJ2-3	TGTGCCAGCAGTGGGGGGAGGGACTATACGCAGTATTTT	CASSGGRDYTQYF
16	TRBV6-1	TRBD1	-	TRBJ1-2	TGTGCCAGCAGTGGGCTCCGGACAGGGGGATCGCGGGGCTACACCTTC	CASSGLRTGGSRGYTF
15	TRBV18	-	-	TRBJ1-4	TGTGCCAGCTCACCCCCAGGGGCTACTAATGAAAAACTGTTTTTT	CASSPPGATNEKLFF
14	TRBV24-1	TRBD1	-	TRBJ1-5	TGTGCCACCGGGGACAGGGGAGGGAATCAGCCCCAGCATTTT	CATGDRGGNQPQHF
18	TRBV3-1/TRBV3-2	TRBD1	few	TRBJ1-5	TGTGCCAGCAGCCAAGGGGACAGGGCTCCCTTGCCCAATCTACCCCAGCATTTT	CASSQGDRAPLPNLPQHF
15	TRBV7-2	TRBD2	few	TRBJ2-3	TGTGCCAGCAGCCGGACTAGCGGAAGCACAGATACGCAGTATTTT	CASSRTSGSTDTQYF
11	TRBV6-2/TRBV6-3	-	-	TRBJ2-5	TGTGCCAGCAGCCCACAGGGTCCCCAGTACTTC	CASSPQGPQYF
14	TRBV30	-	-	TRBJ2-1	TGTGCCGCGAAGGAGGGCATCTCCTACAATGAGCAGTTCTTC	CAAKEGISYNEQFF
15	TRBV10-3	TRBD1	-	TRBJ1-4	TGTGCCATCAGTGAGTCGACAGGGGGTAATGAAAAACTGTTTTTT	CAISESTGGNEKLFF
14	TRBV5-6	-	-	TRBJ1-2	TGTGCCAGCAGCTTGGGTCAGGAGGGATATGGCTACACCTTC	CASSLGQEGYGYTF
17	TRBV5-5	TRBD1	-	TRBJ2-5	TGTGCCAGCAGCTTGGAGGGGACAGGGGGTTTATCAAAGACCCAGTACTTC	CASSLEGTGGLSKTQYF
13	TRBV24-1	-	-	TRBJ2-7	TGTGCCACCAGTGACGTGGCCTCCTACGAGCAGTACTTC	CATSDVASYEQYF
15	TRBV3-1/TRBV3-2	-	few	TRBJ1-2	TGTGCCAGCAGCCAAGATTCGGGGTCCAGCTATGGCTACACCTTC	CASSQDSGSSYGYTF
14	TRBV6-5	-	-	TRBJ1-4	TGTGCCAGCAGTTACGCGACAGCTAATGAAAAACTGTTTTTT	CASSYATANEKLFF
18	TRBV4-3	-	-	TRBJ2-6	TGCGCCAGCAGCCAGAACAGGGTCGGAAGCTCTGGGGCCAACGTCCTGACTTTC	CASSQNRVGSSGANVLTF
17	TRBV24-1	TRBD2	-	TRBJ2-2	TGTGCCACCAGTGCACCTAGCGGAGGTTTGGGTGCCGGGGAGCTGTTTTTT	CATSAPSGGLGAGELFF